What follows describes a single T cell receptor beta chain. This entry comes from a study of blood T cell repertoires in COVID-19. Whole-study context: The cDNA or gDNA used as material had been derived from T cells, B-cell-depleted T cells, or PBMCs.

The data were produced by immunoSEQ multiplex PCR, yet TCRdb's version contains in-frame clones alone and is incomplete. The sample lists about 440,000 clones; around 90% were seen once. CDR1 and CDR2 from the germline V gene are SNHLY and FYNNEI. This CDR3 comprises 14 residues. V lost 7 bases and J 8 bases, leaving 18 bases between the germline ends. The chain has TRBV2 and TRBJ2-1; possibly TRBD1 for D (6 bases). The clonotype comes from a man between 18 and 35 years old who had recovered from COVID-19. Sequencing was performed on PBMCs or T cells enriched from blood (not recorded which). The CDR3: CASTRTAVSDEQFF. CDR3 coding DNA: TGTGCCAGCACCCGGACAGCAGTCAGCGATGAGCAGTTCTTC.